This T cell receptor beta chain was obtained from a study of T cell changes during pregnancy in multiple sclerosis. The repertoire was sequenced with immunoSEQ multiplex PCR; TCRdb's copy has only in-frame clones and lacks some. Of 20,000 to 25,000 clones detected, over 75% appear once; the ten largest clones hold under 10%. About this clone itself: This CDR3 is also generated by other DNA sequences in the sample.

The CDR3 contains 15 residues. CDR1 and CDR2 from the germline V gene are MNHEY and SVGAGI. Trimming at V came to 0 bases and at J to 1 base, leaving 1 base not matched to a gene. Sequences were derived from CD8+ T cells from peripheral blood mononuclear cells, sampled after pregnancy. This chain uses TRBV6-5 with TRBJ1-2, with TRBD1 identical over 8 bases. The clonotype was recovered from a female donor with multiple sclerosis, enrolled in a pregnancy study. CDR3 amino acids: CASSYSQGVNYGYTF. CDR3 nucleotide sequence: TGTGCCAGCAGTTACTCACAGGGGGTTAACTATGGCTACACCTTC.